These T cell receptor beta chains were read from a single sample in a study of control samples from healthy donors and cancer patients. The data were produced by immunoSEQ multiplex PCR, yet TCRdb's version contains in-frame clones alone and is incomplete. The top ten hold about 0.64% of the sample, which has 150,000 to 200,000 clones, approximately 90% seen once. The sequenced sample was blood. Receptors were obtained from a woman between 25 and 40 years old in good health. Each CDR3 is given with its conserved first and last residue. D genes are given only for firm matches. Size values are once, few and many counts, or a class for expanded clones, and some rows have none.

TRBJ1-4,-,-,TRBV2,CASSQGARFNEKLFF,TGTGCCAGCAGTCAGGGAGCCAGATTTAATGAAAAACTGTTTTTT
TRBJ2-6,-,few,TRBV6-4,CASSEGAGANVLTF,TGTGCCAGCAGTGAGGGGGCTGGGGCCAACGTCCTGACTTTC
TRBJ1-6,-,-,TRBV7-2,CASSLGGNSLNSPLHF,TGTGCCAGCAGCTTAGGTGGTAACAGTCTAAATTCACCCCTCCACTTT
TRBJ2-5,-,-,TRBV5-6,CASSSDSDGETQYF,TGTGCCAGCAGCTCAGACAGCGATGGGGAGACCCAGTACTTC
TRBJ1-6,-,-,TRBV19,CASSTSPSSYNSPLHF,TGTGCCAGTAGTACGTCACCGAGCTCCTATAATTCACCCCTCCACTTT
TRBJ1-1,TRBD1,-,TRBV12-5,CASGGGTGGTEAFF,TGTGCTAGTGGGGGGGGGACAGGGGGAACTGAAGCTTTCTTT
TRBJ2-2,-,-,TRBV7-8,CASRPPPSRNTGELFF,TGTGCCAGCAGGCCTCCTCCTAGCAGAAACACCGGGGAGCTGTTTTTT
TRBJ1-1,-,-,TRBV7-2,CASSSPQNGTEAFF,TGTGCCAGCAGCTCACCCCAGAACGGCACTGAAGCTTTCTTT
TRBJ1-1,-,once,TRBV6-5,CASRVIFSGTEAFF,TGTGCCAGCAGAGTTATCTTCTCTGGCACTGAAGCTTTCTTT
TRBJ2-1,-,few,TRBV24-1,CATSDLRVDNEQFF,TGTGCCACCAGTGATTTGAGGGTTGACAATGAGCAGTTCTTC
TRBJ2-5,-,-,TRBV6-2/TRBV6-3,CASSPRRRTAAGTQYF,TGTGCCAGCAGCCCGAGGCGGAGAACGGCCGCGGGGACCCAGTACTTC
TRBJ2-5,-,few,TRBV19,CASSIAYGETQYF,TGTGCCAGTAGTATAGCATACGGAGAGACCCAGTACTTC
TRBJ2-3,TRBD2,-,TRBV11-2,CASSFTSGFVADTQYF,TGTGCCAGCAGCTTTACTAGCGGGTTTGTCGCAGATACGCAGTATTTT
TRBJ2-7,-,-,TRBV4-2,CASSQEGLVGEQYF,TGTGCCAGCAGCCAAGAGGGGTTAGTCGGCGAGCAGTACTTC
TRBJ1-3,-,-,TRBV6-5,CASSRTGTSGNTIYF,TGTGCCAGCAGCCGCACAGGCACCTCTGGAAACACCATATATTTT
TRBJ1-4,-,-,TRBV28,CATRASLNEKLFF,TGTGCCACCCGGGCCAGCCTAAATGAAAAACTGTTTTTT
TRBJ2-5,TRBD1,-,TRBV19,CASSTRGIQETQYF,TGTGCCAGTAGTACCAGGGGGATCCAAGAGACCCAGTACTTC
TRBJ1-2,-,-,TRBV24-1,CATSDLWDKYGYTF,TGTGCCACCAGTGATTTGTGGGACAAGTATGGCTACACCTTC
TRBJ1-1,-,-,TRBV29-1,CSVDQSMNTEAFF,TGCAGCGTTGACCAGAGCATGAACACTGAAGCTTTCTTT
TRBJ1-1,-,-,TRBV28,CASRSTIGTGGTEAFF,TGTGCCAGCAGATCTACCATTGGGACCGGGGGCACTGAAGCTTTCTTT
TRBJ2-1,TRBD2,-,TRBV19,CASRPGLDDNNEQFF,TGTGCCAGTAGACCGGGACTAGATGACAACAATGAGCAGTTCTTC
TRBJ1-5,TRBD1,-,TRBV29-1,CSVRQGRGNQPQHF,TGCAGCGTTCGACAGGGGAGAGGCAATCAGCCCCAGCATTTT
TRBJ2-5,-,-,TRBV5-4,CASSLGAGLGGQETQYF,TGTGCCAGCAGCTTGGGCGCTGGGCTCGGGGGCCAAGAGACCCAGTACTTC
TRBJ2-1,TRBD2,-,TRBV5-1,CASSLALAGGPGEQFF,TGCGCCAGCAGCTTGGCCCTAGCGGGAGGGCCGGGTGAGCAGTTCTTC
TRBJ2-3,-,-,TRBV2,CASRQEGSFDTQYF,TGTGCCAGCCGACAGGAGGGTAGCTTCGATACGCAGTATTTT
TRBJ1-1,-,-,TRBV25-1,CASSEPRDGDTEAFF,TGTGCCAGCAGTGAACCGAGGGACGGGGACACTGAAGCTTTCTTT
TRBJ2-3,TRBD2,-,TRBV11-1,CAGGRGEDTQYF,TGTGCCGGCGGCCGGGGGGAAGATACGCAGTATTTT
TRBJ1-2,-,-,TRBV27,CASSLTAPGRPSYGYTF,TGTGCCAGCAGTTTAACTGCCCCGGGTCGGCCTAGCTATGGCTACACCTTC
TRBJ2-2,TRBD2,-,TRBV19,CASSFGLAANTGELFF,TGTGCCAGTAGTTTCGGACTAGCGGCGAACACCGGGGAGCTGTTTTTT
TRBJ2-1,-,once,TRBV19,CASSIDLSDYNEQFF,TGTGCCAGTAGTATAGATCTATCCGACTACAATGAGCAGTTCTTC
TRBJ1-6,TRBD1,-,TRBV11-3,CASSVRQVRDSTNSPLHF,TGTGCCAGCAGCGTGAGGCAAGTCCGGGACAGCACCAATTCACCCCTCCACTTT
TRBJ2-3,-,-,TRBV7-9,CASSRRGTDTQYF,TGTGCCAGTTCACGGCGGGGCACAGATACGCAGTATTTT
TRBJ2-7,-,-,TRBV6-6,CASSDRFKWAYEQYF,TGTGCCAGCAGCGACAGGTTCAAGTGGGCCTACGAGCAGTACTTC
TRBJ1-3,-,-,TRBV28,CASSFTLGAGNTIYF,TGTGCCAGCAGTTTTACATTAGGGGCTGGAAACACCATATATTTT
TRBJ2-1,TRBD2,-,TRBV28,CASRRLAGAGNEQFF,TGTGCCAGCAGAAGACTAGCGGGAGCGGGGAATGAGCAGTTCTTC